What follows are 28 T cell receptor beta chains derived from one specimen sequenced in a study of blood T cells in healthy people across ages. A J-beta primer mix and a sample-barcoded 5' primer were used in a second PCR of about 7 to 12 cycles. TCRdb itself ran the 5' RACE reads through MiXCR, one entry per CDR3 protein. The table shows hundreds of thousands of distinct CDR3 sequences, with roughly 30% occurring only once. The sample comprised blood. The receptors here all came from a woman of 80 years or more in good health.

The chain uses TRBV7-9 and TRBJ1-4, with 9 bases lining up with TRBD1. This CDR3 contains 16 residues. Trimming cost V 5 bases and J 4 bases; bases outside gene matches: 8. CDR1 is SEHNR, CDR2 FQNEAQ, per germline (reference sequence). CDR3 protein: CASSATGGFDNEKLFF. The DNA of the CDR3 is TGTGCCAGCAGCGCAACAGGGGGCTTTGATAATGAAAAACTGTTTTTT.

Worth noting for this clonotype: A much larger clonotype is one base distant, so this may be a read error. The CDR3 region is CASSRGAGANNNEQFF. DNA of the CDR3: TGTGCCAGCAGCCGAGGGGCCGGGGCGAATAACAATGAGCAGTTCTTC. V is TRBV3-1 and J is TRBJ2-1; the D gene could be TRBD1 or TRBD2 (5 bases each). The V gene's germline CDR1 is LGHDT and CDR2 YNNKEL (reference sequence). The CDR3 totals 16 residues. V was clipped by 4 bases and J by 5 bases, with 18 bases between them.

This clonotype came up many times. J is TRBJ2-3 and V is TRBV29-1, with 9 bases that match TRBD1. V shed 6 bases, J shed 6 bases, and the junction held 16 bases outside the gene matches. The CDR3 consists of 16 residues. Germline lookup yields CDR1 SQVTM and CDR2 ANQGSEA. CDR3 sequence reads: CSVLLSRQGVRDTQYF. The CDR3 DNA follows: TGCAGCGTCCTACTTTCTCGACAGGGGGTAAGGGATACGCAGTATTTT.

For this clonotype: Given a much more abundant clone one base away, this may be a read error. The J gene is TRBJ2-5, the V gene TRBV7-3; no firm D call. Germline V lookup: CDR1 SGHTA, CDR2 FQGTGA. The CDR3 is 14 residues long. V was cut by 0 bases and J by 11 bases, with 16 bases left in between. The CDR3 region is CASSLTALHNEQYF. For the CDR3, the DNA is TGTGCCAGCAGCTTAACCGCCCTACACAATGAGCAGTACTTC.

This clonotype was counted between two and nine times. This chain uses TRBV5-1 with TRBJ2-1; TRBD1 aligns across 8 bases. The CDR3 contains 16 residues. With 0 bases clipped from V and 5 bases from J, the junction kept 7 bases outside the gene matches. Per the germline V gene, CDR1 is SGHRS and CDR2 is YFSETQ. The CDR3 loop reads CASSLDGTGTNNEQFF. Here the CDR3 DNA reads TGCGCCAGCAGCTTGGATGGGACAGGCACCAACAATGAGCAGTTCTTC. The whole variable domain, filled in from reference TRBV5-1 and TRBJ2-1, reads KAGVTQTPRYLIKTRGQQVTLSCSPISGHRSVSWYQQTPGQGLQFLFEYFSETQRNKGNFPGRFSGRQFSNSRSEMNVSTLELGDSALYLCASSLDGTGTNNEQFFGPGTRLTVL.

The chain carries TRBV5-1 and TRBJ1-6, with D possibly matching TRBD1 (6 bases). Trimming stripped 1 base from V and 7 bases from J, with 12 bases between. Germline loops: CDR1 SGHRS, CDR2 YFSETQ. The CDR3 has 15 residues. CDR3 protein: CASSLNAGVNSPLHF. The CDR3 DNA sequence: TGCGCCAGCAGCTTGAACGCAGGGGTGAATTCACCCCTCCACTTT.

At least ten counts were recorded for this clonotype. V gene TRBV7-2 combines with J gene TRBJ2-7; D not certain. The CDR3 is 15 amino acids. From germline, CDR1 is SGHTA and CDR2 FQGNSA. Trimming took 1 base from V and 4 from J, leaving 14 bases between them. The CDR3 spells CASSLVGQQVYEQYF. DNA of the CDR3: TGTGCCAGCAGCTTAGTCGGGCAGCAAGTTTACGAGCAGTACTTC.

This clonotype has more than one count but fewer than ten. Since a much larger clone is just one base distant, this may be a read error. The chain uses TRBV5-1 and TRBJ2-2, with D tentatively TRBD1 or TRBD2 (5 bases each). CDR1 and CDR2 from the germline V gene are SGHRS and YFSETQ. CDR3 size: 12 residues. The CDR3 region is CASSFGTGERFF. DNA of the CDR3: TGCGCCAGCAGCTTCGGGACCGGGGAGCGGTTTTTT.

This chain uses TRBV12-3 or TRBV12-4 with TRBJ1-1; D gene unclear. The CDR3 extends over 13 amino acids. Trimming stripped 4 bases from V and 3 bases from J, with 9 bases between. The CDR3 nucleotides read TGTGCCAGCAGTTCCGGTGGTGACACTGAAGCTTTCTTT. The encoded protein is CASSSGGDTEAFF.

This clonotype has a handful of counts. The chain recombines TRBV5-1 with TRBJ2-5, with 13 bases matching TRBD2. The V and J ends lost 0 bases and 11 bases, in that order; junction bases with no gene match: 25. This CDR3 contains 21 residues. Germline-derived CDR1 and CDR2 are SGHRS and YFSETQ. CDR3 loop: CASSLAPATSGGAGGYNEQYF. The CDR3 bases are TGCGCCAGCAGCTTGGCCCCGGCAACTAGCGGGGGGGCGGGCGGCTACAATGAGCAGTACTTC.

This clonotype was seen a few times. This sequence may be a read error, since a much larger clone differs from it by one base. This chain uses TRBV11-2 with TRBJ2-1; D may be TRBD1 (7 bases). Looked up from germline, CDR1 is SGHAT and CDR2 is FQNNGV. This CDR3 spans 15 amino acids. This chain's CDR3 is CAGSLSAGGSHEQFF. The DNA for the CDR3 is TGTGCCGGCAGCTTAAGCGCAGGGGGGTCCCATGAGCAGTTCTTC. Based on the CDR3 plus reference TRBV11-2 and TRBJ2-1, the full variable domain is EAGVAQSPRYKIIEKRQSVAFWCNPISGHATLYWYQQILGQGPKLLIQFQNNGVVDDSQLPKDRFSAERLKGVDSTLKIQPAKLEDSAVYLCAGSLSAGGSHEQFFGPGTRLTVL.

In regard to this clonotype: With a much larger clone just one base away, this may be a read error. CDR3 sequence reads: CASSQDSASNEQFF. The CDR3 bases are TGTGCCAGCAGCCAAGATTCGGCTAGCAATGAGCAGTTCTTC. The chain joins TRBV14 to TRBJ2-1; D not certain. This CDR3 is 14 amino acids long. V lost 0 bases, J lost 6 bases, and 9 bases lay in between. Germline V gene sequence: CDR1 SGHDN, CDR2 FVKESK.

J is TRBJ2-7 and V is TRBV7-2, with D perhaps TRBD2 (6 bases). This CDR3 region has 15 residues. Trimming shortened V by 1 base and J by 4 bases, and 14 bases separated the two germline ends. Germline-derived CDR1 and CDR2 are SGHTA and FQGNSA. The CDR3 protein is CASSLGAGDGYEQYF. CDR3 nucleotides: TGTGCCAGCAGCTTAGGAGCGGGTGATGGGTACGAGCAGTACTTC.

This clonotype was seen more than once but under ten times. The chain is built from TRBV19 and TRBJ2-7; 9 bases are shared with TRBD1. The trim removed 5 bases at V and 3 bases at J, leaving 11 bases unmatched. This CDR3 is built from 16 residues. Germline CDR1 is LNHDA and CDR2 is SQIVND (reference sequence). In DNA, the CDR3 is TGTGCCAGTAGTCCGAATACAGGGGGCACCCACTACGAGCAGTACTTC. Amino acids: CASSPNTGGTHYEQYF.

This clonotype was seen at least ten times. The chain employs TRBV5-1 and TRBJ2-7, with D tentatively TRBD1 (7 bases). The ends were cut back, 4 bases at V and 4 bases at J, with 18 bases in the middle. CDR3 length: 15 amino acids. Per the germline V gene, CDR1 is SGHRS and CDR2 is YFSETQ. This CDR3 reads CASSGRQGGGYEQYF. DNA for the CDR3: TGCGCCAGCAGCGGAAGACAGGGAGGTGGATACGAGCAGTACTTC.

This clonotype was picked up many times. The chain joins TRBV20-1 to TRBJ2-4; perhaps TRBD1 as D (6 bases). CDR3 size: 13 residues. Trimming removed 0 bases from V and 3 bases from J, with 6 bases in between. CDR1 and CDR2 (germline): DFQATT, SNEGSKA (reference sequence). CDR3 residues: CSARDRGKNIQYF. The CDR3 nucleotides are TGCAGTGCTAGAGACAGGGGCAAAAACATTCAGTACTTC.

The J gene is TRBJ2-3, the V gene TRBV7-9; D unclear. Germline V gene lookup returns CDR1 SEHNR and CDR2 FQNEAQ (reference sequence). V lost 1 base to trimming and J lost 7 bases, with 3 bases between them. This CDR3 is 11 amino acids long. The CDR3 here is CASSLGHTQYF. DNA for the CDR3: TGTGCCAGCAGCTTAGGTCATACGCAGTATTTT.

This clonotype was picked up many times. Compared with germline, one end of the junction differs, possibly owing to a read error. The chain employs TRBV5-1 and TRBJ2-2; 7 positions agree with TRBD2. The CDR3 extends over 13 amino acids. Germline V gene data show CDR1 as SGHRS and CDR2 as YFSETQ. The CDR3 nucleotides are TGTGCCAGCAGCTCGGGGGGCACCGGGGAGCTGTTTTTT. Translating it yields CASSSGGTGELFF.

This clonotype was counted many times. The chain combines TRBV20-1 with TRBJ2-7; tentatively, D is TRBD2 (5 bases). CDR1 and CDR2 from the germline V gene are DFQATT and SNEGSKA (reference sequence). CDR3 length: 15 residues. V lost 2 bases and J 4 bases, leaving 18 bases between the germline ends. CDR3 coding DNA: TGCAGTGCTAGACGCCTCGAGGGCGATCCGTACGAGCAGTACTTC. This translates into CSARRLEGDPYEQYF.

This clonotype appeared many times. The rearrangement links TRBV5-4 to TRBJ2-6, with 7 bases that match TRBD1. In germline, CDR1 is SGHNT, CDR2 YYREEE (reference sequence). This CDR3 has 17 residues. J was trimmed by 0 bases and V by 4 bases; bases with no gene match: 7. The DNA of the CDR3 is TGTGCCAGCAGCCCGGGACAGACGAGCTCTGGGGCCAACGTCCTGACTTTC. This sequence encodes CASSPGQTSSGANVLTF.

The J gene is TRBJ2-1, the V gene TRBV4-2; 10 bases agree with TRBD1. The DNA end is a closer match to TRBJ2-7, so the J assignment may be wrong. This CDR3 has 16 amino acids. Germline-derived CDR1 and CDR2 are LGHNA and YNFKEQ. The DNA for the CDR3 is TGTGCCAGCAGCAGACGACCGGGACAGGGGTACAATGAGCAGTACTTC. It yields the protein CASSRRPGQGYNEQYF.

The CDR3 nucleotides are TGCGCCAGCAGTTCTAGCGGGGGGGCGTTGAATGAGCAGTTCTTC. Its protein product is CASSSSGGALNEQFF. V gene TRBV5-1 combines with J gene TRBJ2-1, with TRBD2 matching 12 bases. This CDR3 is 15 amino acids long. V lost 5 bases to trimming and J lost 7 bases; unmatched junction nucleotides: 7. The germline V gene encodes CDR1 SGHRS and CDR2 YFSETQ.

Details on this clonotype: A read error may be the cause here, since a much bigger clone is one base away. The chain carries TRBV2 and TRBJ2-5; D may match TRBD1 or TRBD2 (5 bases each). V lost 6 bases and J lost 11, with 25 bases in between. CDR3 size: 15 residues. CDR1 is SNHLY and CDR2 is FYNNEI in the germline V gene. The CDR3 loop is CASRTGTTRFNEQYF. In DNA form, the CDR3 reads TGTGCCAGCAGGACGGGGACGACAAGGTTCAATGAGCAGTACTTC.

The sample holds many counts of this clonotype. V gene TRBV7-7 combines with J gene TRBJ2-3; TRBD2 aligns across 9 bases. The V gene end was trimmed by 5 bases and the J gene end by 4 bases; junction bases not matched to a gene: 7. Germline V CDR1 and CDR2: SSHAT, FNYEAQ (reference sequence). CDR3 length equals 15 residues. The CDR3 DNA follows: TGTGCCAGCAGCCAAACCCGCGGGGGGGCAGATACGCAGTATTTT. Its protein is CASSQTRGGADTQYF.

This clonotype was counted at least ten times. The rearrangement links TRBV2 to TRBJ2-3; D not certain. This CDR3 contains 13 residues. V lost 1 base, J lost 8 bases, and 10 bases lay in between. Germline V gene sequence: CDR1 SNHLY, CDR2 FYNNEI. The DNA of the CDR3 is TGTGCCAGCAGTGAAGGGAAAGGTGGTACGCAGTATTTT. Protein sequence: CASSEGKGGTQYF.

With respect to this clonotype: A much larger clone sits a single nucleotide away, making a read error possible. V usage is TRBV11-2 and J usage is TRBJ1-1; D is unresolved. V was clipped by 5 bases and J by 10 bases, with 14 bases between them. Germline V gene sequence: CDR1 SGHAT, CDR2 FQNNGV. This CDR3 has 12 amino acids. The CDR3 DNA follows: TGTGCCAGCAGCCCGGGTGTCGGGCGAGCTTTCTTT. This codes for CASSPGVGRAFF. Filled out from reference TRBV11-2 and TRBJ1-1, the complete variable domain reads EAGVAQSPRYKIIEKRQSVAFWCNPISGHATLYWYQQILGQGPKLLIQFQNNGVVDDSQLPKDRFSAERLKGVDSTLKIQPAKLEDSAVYLCASSPGVGRAFFGQGTRLTVV.

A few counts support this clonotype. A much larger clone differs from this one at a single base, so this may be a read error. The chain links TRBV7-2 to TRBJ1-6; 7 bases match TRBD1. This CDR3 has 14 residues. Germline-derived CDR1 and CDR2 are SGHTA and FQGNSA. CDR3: CASGAGTVNSPPHF. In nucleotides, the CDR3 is TGTGCCAGCGGCGCCGGGACAGTTAATTCACCCCCCCACTTT.

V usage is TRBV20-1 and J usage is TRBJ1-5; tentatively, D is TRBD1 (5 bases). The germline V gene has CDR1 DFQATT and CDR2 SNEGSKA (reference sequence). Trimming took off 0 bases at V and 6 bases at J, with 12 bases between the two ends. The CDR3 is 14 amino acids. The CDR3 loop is CSARESRVGQPQHF. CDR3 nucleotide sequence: TGCAGTGCTAGAGAGTCCAGGGTTGGTCAGCCCCAGCATTTT.